The rows below give T cell receptor beta chains drawn from one sample of a study of blood T cell repertoires in COVID-19. Generated by immunoSEQ multiplex PCR, the TCRdb table keeps only in-frame clones and is missing some. The data hold under 200,000 clones, with over 75% observed a single time. The sequencing input was peripheral blood. Source of these receptors: a man aged 65 to 85 with acute or convalescent COVID-19. Both conserved end residues are part of each CDR3.

15 | TRBJ1-2 | TRBV3-1/TRBV3-2 | CASSRRGDFNYGYTF
15 | TRBJ1-5 | TRBV19 | CASRTTGFGNQPQHF
15 | TRBJ1-4 | TRBV2 | CASSVEGGREMKLFF
15 | TRBJ1-1 | TRBV20-1 | CSASNPQASNTEAFF
15 | TRBJ2-3 | TRBV7-6 | CASSRLSGGTDTQYF
15 | TRBJ1-2 | TRBV19 | CASSTPDITNYGYTF
14 | TRBJ2-1 | TRBV7-9 | CASSLTASANEQFF
15 | TRBJ1-1 | TRBV10-3 | CAISETQGGNTEAFF
14 | TRBJ1-1 | TRBV28 | CASSPPGLHTEAFF
13 | TRBJ1-4 | TRBV14 | CASRPSANEKLFF
15 | TRBJ2-3 | TRBV5-1 | CASSLGLAGTDTQYF
17 | TRBJ2-1 | TRBV9 | CASSAGASGNSYNEQFF
13 | TRBJ1-2 | TRBV25-1 | CASSDRGYYGYTF
16 | TRBJ2-7 | TRBV3-1/TRBV3-2 | CASSQDLTGIQYEQYF
15 | TRBJ2-7 | TRBV3-1/TRBV3-2 | CASSHGAGGPAEQYF
16 | TRBJ2-5 | TRBV7-6 | CASSLVSGGIQETQYF
16 | TRBJ1-1 | TRBV4-1 | CASSQDLGARDTEAFF
15 | TRBJ2-3 | TRBV24-1 | CATSDSQDTADTQYF
13 | TRBJ1-4 | TRBV29-1 | CSVSGTGGEKLFF
15 | TRBJ2-3 | TRBV5-1 | CASSPTPSGTDTQYF
14 | TRBJ1-1 | TRBV29-1 | CSVAWGGSGTEAFF
15 | TRBJ1-3 | TRBV9 | CASSQTGSSGNTIYF
18 | TRBJ1-3 | TRBV5-6 | CASSLDRTGGASGNTIYF
13 | TRBJ2-3 | TRBV12-3/TRBV12-4 | CASSRIEELAQYF
16 | TRBJ2-2 | TRBV5-6 | CASSMGLAVNTGELFF
18 | TRBJ1-5 | TRBV19 | CASSLTGVSRLSNQPQHF
15 | TRBJ2-3 | TRBV7-2 | CASSSGTGFGDTQYF
14 | TRBJ1-2 | TRBV19 | CASSMESLGYGYTF
14 | TRBJ2-2 | TRBV2 | CASRAQGRTGELFF
14 | TRBJ2-5 | TRBV6-5 | CASSNGRAGETQYF
14 | TRBJ2-1 | TRBV29-1 | CSVTGKRSYNEQFF
17 | TRBJ1-3 | TRBV7-2 | CASSLMYRGLSGNTIYF
13 | TRBJ2-4 | TRBV19 | CASREGQKNIQYF
11 | TRBJ1-3 | TRBV19 | CASSFGNTIYF
14 | TRBJ1-6 | TRBV9 | CASSVGAGVSPLHF
12 | TRBJ1-2 | TRBV18 | CASSTEPYGYTF
15 | TRBJ1-1 | TRBV27 | CASSLHSRGDTEAFF
15 | TRBJ2-2 | TRBV7-6 | CASSTSGGYTGELFF
13 | TRBJ1-1 | TRBV12-1 | CASSFGQNTEAFF
16 | TRBJ2-2 | TRBV11-2 | CASSRTGQLFTGELFF
13 | TRBJ1-1 | TRBV6-2/TRBV6-3 | CASSWSGYTEAFF
15 | TRBJ2-3 | TRBV2 | CASSARHQWSDTQYF
13 | TRBJ1-1 | TRBV7-8 | CASSSDRNTEAFF
15 | TRBJ2-7 | TRBV19 | CASSRLPGGSYEQYF
17 | TRBJ2-3 | TRBV6-2/TRBV6-3 | CASSYGAGGPSTDTQYF
13 | TRBJ1-4 | TRBV12-3/TRBV12-4 | CASSTPWTDGLFF
16 | TRBJ2-5 | TRBV27 | CASSSEAGGIKETQYF
18 | TRBJ2-1 | TRBV24-1 | CATSDLPSAGAFPNEQFF
13 | TRBJ2-5 | TRBV19 | CASSIRGGGPKYF
15 | TRBJ1-6 | TRBV28 | CASSFQGQGNSPLHF
16 | TRBJ2-7 | TRBV29-1 | CSVESQGKRKTYEQYF
16 | TRBJ1-5 | TRBV30 | CAWSVLVGYSNQPQHF